These 32 T cell receptor beta chains came from one sample sequenced in a study of CD8+ T cells in alopecia areata. Extracted RNA was reverse transcribed into cDNA, the sequencing template. The protocol was immunoSEQ multiplex PCR, while the TCRdb copy is restricted to in-frame clones and leaves out a portion. The data show about 97,000 clones, more than 35% seen once. Sequenced: CD4+ T cells sorted from blood. The receptors here all came from a human donor with alopecia areata.

This clone was seen more than once but under ten times. The rearrangement links TRBV30 to TRBJ2-5; possibly TRBD1 for D (5 bases). The germline CDR1 and CDR2 sequences are GTSNPN and SVGIG (reference sequence). CDR3 size: 11 residues. The V gene lost 8 bases and the J gene lost 5 bases, with 12 bases spanning the gap. DNA of the CDR3: TGTGCCGGCGGCAGGGATGAGACCCAGTACTTC. This gives the protein CAGGRDETQYF.

V and J are TRBV2 and TRBJ2-5; D possibly uses TRBD1 or TRBD2 (6 bases each). Germline loops: CDR1 SNHLY, CDR2 FYNNEI. This CDR3 has 13 residues. The germline V and J ends were trimmed by 5 bases and 7 bases, with 14 bases remaining between them. The CDR3, as DNA: TGTGCCAGCAGTCCCGGCAGGGGAGGGACCCAGTACTTC. It translates to CASSPGRGGTQYF.

The rearrangement uses TRBV27 and TRBJ2-2; either TRBD1 or TRBD2 may fit D (5 bases each). The CDR3 runs to 16 residues. V dropped 2 bases and J dropped 0 bases, with 10 bases sitting between them. CDR1 and CDR2 from the germline V gene are MNHEY and SMNVEV (reference sequence). The CDR3 loop is CASSLPRGANTGELFF. The CDR3 nucleotides read TGTGCCAGCAGTTTACCTCGGGGCGCGAACACCGGGGAGCTGTTTTTT.

The V and J genes are TRBV6-5 and TRBJ1-3; D uncertain. Germline CDR1 MNHEY, CDR2 SVGAGI. V lost 2 bases, J lost 0 bases, and 8 bases lay in between. The CDR3 runs 15 residues. This CDR3 is CASSYVSNSGNTIYF. Written as DNA, the CDR3 is TGTGCCAGCAGTTACGTGTCGAACTCTGGAAACACCATATATTTT.

There are a few counts of this clone. The gene calls are TRBV7-2 and TRBJ2-5; weak D call: TRBD1 (5 bases). The V end was cut by 6 bases, the J end by 0 bases, with 11 bases between. Per germline, CDR1 SGHTA and CDR2 FQGNSA. This CDR3 spans 14 amino acids. The CDR3 is CASRLTDYQETQYF. In DNA, the CDR3 is TGTGCCAGCAGGTTGACAGACTACCAAGAGACCCAGTACTTC. The full variable domain, completed using reference TRBV7-2 and TRBJ2-5, is GAGVSQSPSNKVTEKGKDVELRCDPISGHTALYWYRQSLGQGLEFLIYFQGNSAPDKSGLPSDRFSAERTGGSVSTLTIQRTQQEDSAVYLCASRLTDYQETQYFGPGTRLLVL.

The chain carries TRBV28 and TRBJ2-3; D is unclear. V was cut by 1 base and J by 4 bases, with 6 bases left in between. Per the germline V gene, CDR1 is MDHEN and CDR2 is SYDVKM. The CDR3 sequence is 13 residues long. The CDR3 protein is CASSLYRADTQYF. In nucleotides, the CDR3 is TGTGCCAGCAGTTTATACAGAGCAGATACGCAGTATTTT.

This clone was detected only a few times. The chain employs TRBV7-2 and TRBJ2-7; TRBD2 aligns across 7 bases. Trimming cost V 5 bases and J 3 bases; bases outside gene matches: 1. CDR1 is SGHTA and CDR2 is FQGNSA in the germline V gene. CDR3 size: 12 residues. In DNA, the CDR3 is TGTGCCAGCAGCCCGGGGGGCTACGAGCAGTACTTC. Translation: CASSPGGYEQYF. The full variable domain, its missing parts supplied by reference TRBV7-2 and TRBJ2-7, is GAGVSQSPSNKVTEKGKDVELRCDPISGHTALYWYRQSLGQGLEFLIYFQGNSAPDKSGLPSDRFSAERTGGSVSTLTIQRTQQEDSAVYLCASSPGGYEQYFGPGTRLTVT.

V and J are TRBV7-3 and TRBJ1-1, with a possible D match to TRBD1 (6 bases). V was shortened by 6 bases and J by 5 bases, with 13 bases between the two germline ends. Germline values: CDR1 SGHTA, CDR2 FQGTGA. This CDR3 is 13 amino acids long. CDR3: CASSFRGGTEAFF. The CDR3 DNA reads as TGTGCCAGCAGTTTCAGGGGCGGGACTGAAGCTTTCTTT.

The rearrangement uses TRBV30 and TRBJ1-2, with unresolved D. This CDR3 region has 13 residues. Germline CDR1 reads GTSNPN; CDR2 reads SVGIG (reference sequence). V dropped 2 bases and J dropped 2 bases, with 9 bases sitting between them. CDR3 nucleotides: TGTGCCTGGAGTCATGTCAGAAACTATGGCTACACCTTC. Its protein product is CAWSHVRNYGYTF.

This chain links TRBV5-4 with TRBJ2-7, with unresolved D. Germline loops: CDR1 SGHNT, CDR2 YYREEE (reference sequence). V shed 0 bases and J shed 0 bases, with 4 bases lying between them. The CDR3 is 13 residues long. The DNA of the CDR3 is TGTGCCAGCAGCTTGGGGATCTCCTACGAGCAGTACTTC. Translated, it gives CASSLGISYEQYF.

The rearrangement joins TRBV19 to TRBJ1-2; D uncertain. The CDR3 spans 15 residues. Germline assignment: CDR1 LNHDA and CDR2 SQIVND (reference sequence). V was clipped by 0 bases and J by 9 bases, with 17 bases between them. Here the CDR3 DNA reads TGTGCCAGTAGTATAGATCTAATACGGGATTTGAGCTACACCTTC. Protein product: CASSIDLIRDLSYTF.

The rearrangement joins TRBV30 to TRBJ2-2; no clear D. CDR1 and CDR2 (germline): GTSNPN, SVGIG (reference sequence). Trimming shortened V by 0 bases and J by 7 bases, and 6 bases separated the two germline ends. The CDR3 covers 12 residues. The CDR3 is CAWSVVVGELFF. The CDR3 bases are TGTGCCTGGAGTGTTGTTGTCGGGGAGCTGTTTTTT.

V usage is TRBV23-1 and J usage is TRBJ1-1; weak D call: TRBD1 (6 bases). TRBV23-1 is an open reading frame whose function is uncertain. The CDR3 loop spans 18 amino acids. The germline V and J ends were trimmed by 0 bases and 0 bases, with 17 bases remaining between them. In nucleotides, the CDR3 is TGCGCCAGCAGTCAATCCTCCTTCAGGGGCAACATGAACACTGAAGCTTTCTTT. It is translated as CASSQSSFRGNMNTEAFF.

This clone was seen a few times. The V and J genes are TRBV5-6 and TRBJ1-4; D is unclear. Per germline, CDR1 SGHDT and CDR2 YYEEEE. This CDR3 has 15 amino acids. Deletions cut 4 bases from V and 3 bases from J, with 13 bases between. DNA of the CDR3: TGTGCCAGCAGCGCAAGGAGGTGGCCTAATGAAAAACTGTTTTTT. Its translation is CASSARRWPNEKLFF.

This rearrangement joins TRBV27 to TRBJ2-7; 9 positions agree with TRBD1. This CDR3 comprises 16 residues. V lost 3 bases and J lost 7; bases outside the gene matches: 13. The germline V gene has CDR1 MNHEY and CDR2 SMNVEV (reference sequence). CDR3 sequence: CASSFTGGPFGSEQYF. DNA for the CDR3: TGTGCCAGCAGTTTTACAGGGGGCCCCTTTGGAAGTGAGCAGTACTTC.

The chain couples TRBV7-2 to TRBJ1-6; D unresolved. CDR1 and CDR2 (germline): SGHTA, FQGNSA. Between the trimmed V and J ends, which lost 3 bases and 13 bases, there was a span of 13 bases. The CDR3 has 13 amino acids. Here the CDR3 DNA reads TGTGCCAGCAGCTTTTCTTCACAGAGGCCCCTCCACTTT. It specifies CASSFSSQRPLHF.

The V call is TRBV6-6, the J call TRBJ1-5, with 7 bases lining up with TRBD1. Looked up from germline, CDR1 is MNHNY and CDR2 is SVGAGI (reference sequence). The length of the CDR3 is 16 residues. V shed 8 bases and J 5 bases; nucleotides not matched to a gene: 15. The CDR3 DNA sequence: TGTGCCAGCGTCGACAGGGAAACTTTCCACCATCAGCCCCAGCATTTT. It translates to CASVDRETFHHQPQHF.

This rearrangement joins TRBV11-2 to TRBJ2-1; TRBD2 aligns across 9 bases. Germline CDR1 reads SGHAT; CDR2 reads FQNNGV. Losses at the gene ends were 7 bases for V and 7 bases for J; bases not matched to a gene: 11. The CDR3 is made up of 15 amino acids. The chain's CDR3 is CASTREVAGVNEQFF. Written as DNA, the CDR3 is TGTGCCAGCACGCGAGAGGTAGCGGGAGTGAATGAGCAGTTCTTC. The variable domain in full, with the rest retrieved from reference TRBV11-2 and TRBJ2-1, is EAGVAQSPRYKIIEKRQSVAFWCNPISGHATLYWYQQILGQGPKLLIQFQNNGVVDDSQLPKDRFSAERLKGVDSTLKIQPAKLEDSAVYLCASTREVAGVNEQFFGPGTRLTVL.

This clone was seen a few times. The gene calls are TRBV6-1 and TRBJ1-2; TRBD1 matches at 8 bases. The J segment lost 4 bases and the V segment lost 4 bases, leaving 14 bases of the junction unmatched. The CDR3 length is 17 residues. CDR1 MNHNS and CDR2 SASEGT come from the germline V gene. CDR3 DNA sequence: TGTGCCAGCAGTGGATCCACCGGGACAGGAGATTCCTATGGCTACACCTTC. Protein product: CASSGSTGTGDSYGYTF.

The chain joins TRBV19 to TRBJ2-2; D is possibly TRBD1 (6 bases). There are 14 residues in the CDR3. Germline V CDR1 and CDR2: LNHDA, SQIVND (reference sequence). The germline V and J ends were trimmed by 5 bases and 4 bases, with 11 bases remaining between them. The CDR3 coding sequence is TGTGCCAGTAGTGCCCAACAGGGCACCGGGGAGCTGTTTTTT. This translates into CASSAQQGTGELFF.

There are a few counts of this clone. Different DNA sequences within this sample yield the same CDR3. The chain carries TRBV7-9 and TRBJ1-2, with D possibly matching TRBD1 (6 bases). The CDR3 has 13 residues. The germline CDR1 and CDR2 sequences are SEHNR and FQNEAQ (reference sequence). V lost 5 bases to trimming and J lost 2 bases, with 9 bases between them. CDR3 sequence reads: CASSPGQNYGYTF. CDR3 DNA: TGTGCCAGCAGCCCAGGACAGAACTATGGCTACACCTTC.

The V and J genes are TRBV9 and TRBJ2-1; maybe TRBD2 (6 bases). The CDR3 has 15 residues. The V and J ends lost 6 bases and 8 bases respectively, with 21 bases between them. Looked up from germline, CDR1 is SGDLS and CDR2 is YYNGEE. CDR3 loop: CASIDKAGITYEQFF. The CDR3 coding sequence is TGTGCCAGCATTGATAAGGCGGGGATAACTTATGAGCAGTTCTTC.

This clone was detected only a few times. The V call is TRBV29-1, the J call TRBJ2-5, with D possibly TRBD2 on 5 matching bases. Germline V lookup: CDR1 SQVTM, CDR2 ANQGSEA. The CDR3 is 11 amino acids. The V gene lost 2 bases and the J gene lost 5 bases, with 6 bases spanning the gap. Written as DNA, the CDR3 is TGCAGCGTTGAATGGGAGGAGACCCAGTACTTC. The encoded protein is CSVEWEETQYF.

In its sample, this clone was seen a few times. This chain links TRBV4-1 with TRBJ2-1; 7 nucleotides line up with TRBD1. The V segment lost 1 base and the J segment 0 bases; nucleotides outside the gene matches: 3. This CDR3 comprises 16 residues. CDR1 and CDR2 from the germline V gene are MGHRA and YSYEKL. The CDR3 nucleotides read TGCGCCAGCAGCCAAGCGGGACAGAGCTCCTACAATGAGCAGTTCTTC. It yields the protein CASSQAGQSSYNEQFF.

The CDR3 nucleotides are TGTGCCACAGAGGACAGGAACTTCCAAGAGACCCAGTACTTC. Translating it yields CATEDRNFQETQYF. The J gene is TRBJ2-5, the V gene TRBV2; 7 nucleotides agree with TRBD1. Per the germline V gene, CDR1 is SNHLY and CDR2 is FYNNEI. The J segment lost 1 base and the V segment lost 10 bases, leaving 9 bases of the junction unmatched. The CDR3 has 14 residues.

V gene TRBV30 combines with J gene TRBJ1-1; D gene unclear. This CDR3 contains 13 residues. Deletions cut 3 bases from V and 2 bases from J, with 10 bases between. Germline CDR1 and CDR2: GTSNPN and SVGIG (reference sequence). The CDR3 nucleotides read TGTGCCTGGAGCGAAGGGAGAAACACTGAAGCTTTCTTT. Translated: CAWSEGRNTEAFF.

The chain couples TRBV6-6 to TRBJ1-2, with 7 bases fitting TRBD1. There are 15 residues in the CDR3. Germline assignment: CDR1 MNHNY and CDR2 SVGAGI (reference sequence). V lost 0 bases and J lost 7; bases outside the gene matches: 8. The CDR3 DNA reads as TGTGCCAGCAGTTACTCCACCCGCCCAGGGGGTGGCTACACCTTC. Its protein product is CASSYSTRPGGGYTF.

The CDR3 spells CAWIRGRTGELFF. As DNA, the CDR3 is TGTGCCTGGATACGGGGGAGAACCGGGGAGCTGTTTTTT. The gene calls are TRBV30 and TRBJ2-2; tentative D call: TRBD2 (6 bases). V was pared by 4 bases and J by 5 bases, with 11 bases between. CDR1 and CDR2 (germline): GTSNPN, SVGIG (reference sequence). The CDR3 sequence is 13 residues long.

This clone has just a few counts. The rearrangement joins TRBV6-5 to TRBJ1-1; D ambiguous. The CDR3 consists of 15 residues. Between the trimmed V and J ends, which lost 1 base and 2 bases, there was a span of 11 bases. Germline loops: CDR1 MNHEY, CDR2 SVGAGI. This CDR3 is CASSYYGRVNTEAFF. CDR3 sequence (DNA): TGTGCCAGCAGTTACTATGGGAGGGTAAACACTGAAGCTTTCTTT.

The genes are TRBV7-8 and TRBJ2-2; 8 nucleotides align to TRBD2. CDR1 SGHVS and CDR2 FQNEAQ come from the germline V gene. V lost 0 bases, J lost 1 base, and 1 base stayed unmatched. The CDR3 totals 16 residues. The DNA for the CDR3 is TGTGCCAGCAGCTTAGCGAGCGGGGGGAACACCGGGGAGCTGTTTTTT. It is translated as CASSLASGGNTGELFF. The entire variable domain, with the rest obtained from reference TRBV7-8 and TRBJ2-2, is as follows: GAGVSQSPRYKVAKRGQDVALRCDPISGHVSLFWYQQALGQGPEFLTYFQNEAQLDKSGLPSDRFFAERPEGSVSTLKIQRTQQEDSAVYLCASSLASGGNTGELFFGEGSRLTVL.

This sequence joins TRBV28 and TRBJ2-1; 10 nucleotides align to TRBD2. With 9 bases clipped from V and 6 bases from J, the junction kept 5 bases outside the gene matches. The CDR3 covers 13 residues. Per the germline V gene, CDR1 is MDHEN and CDR2 is SYDVKM. Here the CDR3 DNA reads TGTGCCAGTTTAGCGGGAGGCCGCAATGAGCAGTTCTTC. Its protein product is CASLAGGRNEQFF.

The chain links TRBV6-5 to TRBJ1-2; D is undetermined. The CDR3 consists of 12 residues. CDR1 and CDR2 (germline): MNHEY, SVGAGI. Trimming took 4 bases from V and 5 from J, leaving 8 bases between them. The CDR3 DNA sequence: TGTGCCAGCAGTTCGAAGGGATATGGCTACACCTTC. Its translation is CASSSKGYGYTF.